What follows describes a single T cell receptor (beta chain). The antigen remains undetermined. Sequenced by immunoSEQ multiplex PCR; TCRdb stores in-frame clones only, minus some. The sample carries about 160,000 clones, approximately 86% recorded once. The source of the sample is a study of cytomegalovirus exposure and HLA in healthy donors. Study results and limitations: Altogether, about 160 TCR beta chains were recorded as cytomegalovirus-associated. In a later analysis, first-cohort TCR clusters were found to tend to co-occur in the 100 to 150 validation repertoires. Through in vitro validation, three CMV-associated chains were shown to be specific for CMV antigens.

Germline lookup yields CDR1 SEHNR and CDR2 FQNEAQ (reference sequence). V shed 0 bases, J shed 0 bases, and the junction held 5 bases outside the gene matches. The CDR3 spans 17 residues. The donors were in the roughly 130-subject validation cohort, distinct from the roughly 700-subject first cohort. The source material was PBMCs. This TCR derives from a woman aged 18-29 years in good health and CMV-seronegative. The chain combines TRBV7-9 with TRBJ2-3, with TRBD2 matching over 8 bases. CDR3 DNA sequence: TGTGCCAGCAGCTTAGCAACGCTAGCGGGCAGCACAGATACGCAGTATTTT. It encodes CASSLATLAGSTDTQYF.